This T cell receptor (beta chain) was recorded in a study of T cells in Graves' hyperthyroidism and ophthalmopathy. The study's findings and limits: The model made its ophthalmopathy prediction, and onset followed a median approximately 6 months later.

What was amplified from RNA transcripts were TCR beta CDR3 regions. RT-PCR in the first round (using the HTBI primer set) targeted the TCR CDR3. TCRdb processed the multiplex PCR reads anew with MiXCR; each CDR3 protein has one entry. Found here are 400,000 or so distinct CDR3 sequences, over 12% of them singletons; the top ten hold around 28%. The table lists this clonotype with many counts. Its antigen is still unknown. V lost 7 bases, J lost 5 bases, and 26 bases lay in between. Germline lookup yields CDR1 MNHNS and CDR2 SASEGT. The length of the CDR3 is 17 residues. Material: blood. This receptor was obtained from a man over 45 with Graves' ophthalmopathy. The rearrangement uses TRBV6-1 and TRBJ2-5; perhaps TRBD1 as D (6 bases). The CDR3 sequence: CASMAKSLTAGEETQYF. DNA of the CDR3: TGTGCCAGCATGGCGAAGTCCCTGACGGCAGGGGAGGAGACCCAGTACTTC.